Below, one T cell receptor (beta chain) is given with its context. This clone was counted a few times. Its binding antigen is unknown. No base quality values were provided; no much bigger clone lies one nucleotide off. The cohort comprised 550 to 700 healthy bone marrow donors. At the time of sampling, every cohort member was nominally healthy, though immune exposures that went unrecorded were likely present. The donor tested CMV seropositive, placing the donor among the approximately 290 seropositive members of the cohort. Each donor provided a peripheral blood sample, and peripheral blood mononuclear cells were used for TCR beta sequencing. Genomic DNA was extracted from the blood cell samples with the Qiagen DNeasy Blood Extraction Kit. Libraries were prepared through the immunoSEQ multiplex PCR assay. The multiplex PCR relied on a mix of 60 forward primers for TCR Vbeta segments and 13 reverse primers for TCR Jbeta segments. The CDR3 region of rearranged TCR beta genes was amplified from genomic DNA by a multiplex PCR assay. Amplified TCR beta libraries were sequenced as 87-base-pair reads on the Illumina HiSeq System. The study's own analysis went as follows. Across the 600 to 700 repertoires, a later analysis counted tens of millions of unique TCR beta chains, approximately 12 million of which were shared by at least two donors. A nearest-neighbor algorithm error-corrected the raw reads and collapsed the reads into unique sequences, merging closely related sequences to remove PCR and sequencing errors. V, D and J gene segments were assigned by aligning CDR3 sequences to IMGT reference sequences. For a sequence to be retained, at least a six-nucleotide match to both a V gene segment and a J gene segment was required. Rearrangements were classified as productive when the CDR3 lacked stop codons and remained in frame with V and J, and all other rearrangements were classified as non-productive. CDR3 was defined according to IMGT convention as the region running from the second conserved V-encoded cysteine to the conserved J-encoded phenylalanine. In an earlier analysis of 500 to 650 of the donors, sequences lacking an unambiguous match to a single V gene segment were excluded. In an earlier analysis of around 600 of the donors, V segments were called functional above 56.7% productive rearrangements and were called segregating when the between-donor standard deviation exceeded 5%. A statistical classification framework was built to diagnose cytomegalovirus status from the catalog of TCR beta chain sequences. V and J gene assignment, in a later analysis, came from comparing TCR nucleotide sequences with IMGT/GENE-DB human TR gene sequences. In a later analysis, CDR3 sequences and most-parsimonious VDJ recombination scenarios were assigned using the TCRdist pipeline. In a later analysis, each TCR beta chain was defined by its CDR3 amino acid sequence together with its V-gene family, and reads lacking a unique V-gene family were excluded. As a way to deal with suspected cross-contamination and a sequencing artifact, a later analysis dropped hundreds of nucleotide sequences that were highly shared and had low generation probability. In a later analysis, a clonal expansion index was calculated for each public chain from normalized within-repertoire ranks of inferred template counts. In a later analysis, generation probabilities were computed using a VDJ recombination model fitted to out-of-frame rearrangements, and the results were checked against IGoR. In a later analysis, TCR-TCR, TCR-HLA and TCR-CMV co-occurrence was scored with hypergeometric tests, and a repertoire-size bias correction was applied to TCR pairs. False discovery rates were estimated in a later analysis by permuting HLA or CMV assignments 20 times. In a later analysis, co-occurring TCRs were grouped using DBSCAN, and TCRdist sequence similarity was added for clustering within HLA-allele-positive subsets. Repertoires with fewer than 30,000 or more than 120,000 public chains were left out of co-occurrence clustering, as were about five repertoires with anomalous nucleotide sharing. The table comes from immuneACCESS by way of TCRdb, which keeps in-frame sequences with V and J called. Part of the clones is missing from these tables; in studies checked, under half for an unresolved V gene and the rest for unknown reasons. V and J calls and clone size are those listed in that table; D and trimming were worked out from the DNA. This sample lists roughly 150,000 clones; around 65% were detected once. The ten largest clones represent 2.5% to 3.5% of the sample.

The source of the sample is a study of cytomegalovirus exposure and HLA in healthy donors (TCRdb year 2017). Some background on the complete study: In an earlier analysis of fewer than 750 of the donors, approximately 300 Gb of sequence data and 100 million or so unique TCR beta sequences from about 190 million T cells were reported. An early release covering approximately 600 HLA-typed donors comprised about 300 gigabases of sequencing data and 85 million to 100 million unique TCR sequences. Among the roughly 400 genotyped donors, approximately 76% belonged to the genetic ancestry cluster associated with self-reported Caucasian donors. The aim of the study was to test whether cataloging public T cell receptors could identify signatures of past pathogen exposure. Using immunosequencing, the study profiled T cell repertoires from 500 to 800 subjects and related those repertoires to cytomegalovirus serostatus. In addition to the first cohort of 650 to 750 subjects, a separate validation cohort of 120 different subjects was used. High-throughput TCR immunosequencing, statistical association of individual TCRs with disease status, and machine learning were combined to predict cytomegalovirus infection status. To study patterns of TCR occurrence, a later analysis re-analyzed previously published TCR beta repertoires from around 670 donors and added high-resolution HLA genotyping. The later analysis used no new phenotypic data to find candidate immune exposures, relying instead on TCR beta sequences and their occurrence across donors. An earlier analysis of fewer than 750 of the donors used high-throughput TCR beta sequencing to judge whether each TCR beta V gene segment behaved as functional or pseudogenic. Donor age, sex, ethnicity and CMV serostatus were collected together with the repertoire data. In a later genetic analysis, genome-wide SNP genotypes for about 65% of the 666 donors were used, and that subset was treated as a discovery cohort. Every repertoire in the discovery cohort had been generated on one and the same sequencing platform. HLA typing included class I and class II loci at four-digit resolution. The number of donors typed differed by locus, with about 629-630 for A, B, C, DRB1 and DQB1, more than 500 for DQA1, 600 to 610 for DPA1, and 472 for DPB1. Roughly 5 DR-DQ haplotypes were treated as single units for association and clustering because of strong linkage in the cohort. On average, about 200,000 unique TCR beta nucleotide sequences were sequenced per donor among some 430 genotyped donors of the cohort, with approximately 18% of those sequences being non-productive. Study-wide conclusions, independent of this receptor: Most TCR sequences were seen in very few donors, while some public TCRs were found in many individuals. Because the 87-base-pair reads could not distinguish some IMGT-functional V segments, including TRBV6-2 and TRBV6-3, those segments were excluded. A further reported finding was that TCR beta sequences accurately predicted the HLA-A and HLA-B alleles for most subjects in the first cohort. Approximately 18 rarely observed V segments, including chromosome 9 orphons, were excluded from the earlier analysis of almost 600 of the donors because counts were too low. Only TCR beta chains were sequenced in this cohort, and the absence of alpha or paired-chain data limited detectable features. A later genetic analysis associated a missense DCLRE1C variant with V-gene and J-gene trimming of TCR beta chains, and an independent cohort replicated the association. A few of the identified cytomegalovirus-associated TCR beta chains were confirmed in vitro to be specific for cytomegalovirus antigens. Several of the top co-occurrence clusters appeared to be linked to parvovirus B19, influenza, CMV and Epstein-Barr virus, according to a later analysis. A total of about 180 TCR beta chains were listed by the study as associated with cytomegalovirus. CMV serostatus was the only immune exposure information available for the cohort. Correlated functional status among segregating V segments might reflect linkage disequilibrium, but an unknown experimental factor could not be ruled out. A cluster of highly shared sequence variants was judged likely to represent a technical artifact of the sequencing pipeline. The classifier was reported to diagnose cytomegalovirus status with high specificity and sensitivity in both the original and validation cohorts. In a later genetic analysis, fewer N-insertions in productive TCRs were reported among donors in an Asian-associated ancestry cluster than the roughly 700-donor mean. It was suggested by the authors that the approach could potentially be generalized to other disease states and immunological phenotypes. In a later analysis, most CMV-associated TCR beta chains were found to appear HLA-restricted, with HLA associations seemingly driven largely by CMV exposure. At a false discovery rate of 0.05, a later analysis linked 16,951 TCR beta sequences to specific HLA alleles. Broadly in line with IMGT annotations, most TCR beta V segments showed up in productive rearrangements about 87% or about 30% of the time in an earlier analysis of around 600 of the donors. According to a later analysis, TCR association rates differed among HLA loci, with DRB1 alleles showing the most associated TCRs and HLA-C alleles showing the fewest. Roughly uniform sequencing depth across donors was assumed in presence/absence analyses, although this assumption may not hold. Because HLA typing was missing for some donors at each locus, association tests included only the typed subset. Compared with equally common non-associated chains, HLA-associated TCR beta chains in a later analysis were more clonally expanded and had lower generation probabilities. When HLA alleles, especially DR and DQ, strongly co-occurred, TCR associations were difficult to assign to individual alleles.

The trim is 3 bases for V and 5 bases for J, with a gap of 17 bases between the germline ends. The germline V gene specifies SGDLS as CDR1 and YYNGEE as CDR2. The cysteine opens and the phenylalanine closes a CDR3 of 15 amino acids. CDR3 DNA is the only sequence kept; it has 45 bases, read in frame from the first base. Sequencing was done on a sample of PBMCs. The chain uses TRBV9 and TRBJ1-2, with a tentative D gene TRBD1 over 5 matching bases. The receptor's source is a woman in her twenties or thirties in good health and CMV-seropositive. The base sequence is TGTGCCAGCAGCGGAGCAGGGAAGGAGAAGTATGGCTACACCTTC. Translated, this is CASSGAGKEKYGYTF.